A selection of T cell receptor beta chains follows, all from one sample in a study of shared clonotypes between healthy human individuals. Profiled with immunoSEQ multiplex PCR; TCRdb holds only in-frame clones, not every one. The data contain about 1.1 million clones, around 82% of them seen just once; the ten biggest clones take up roughly 0.61%. Sequencing was performed on memory CD4+ T cells from PBMCs. All receptors come from a young man in good health. Some clones in this sample may be carry-over from other donors' samples. The CDR3 runs from the conserved cysteine through the conserved F or W. A D gene is named only where the DNA matches it firmly. Some rows mark clone size as missing; the rest say once, few, many or name a class of expanded clone.

v_gene	abundance	d_gene	j_gene	CDR3aa	CDR3nt
TRBV6-1	once	NA	TRBJ2-1	CASSEYGGATYNEQFF	TGTGCCAGCAGTGAATATGGGGGGGCTACCTACAATGAGCAGTTCTTC
TRBV5-4	NA	NA	TRBJ1-3	CASSPGVYSGNTIYF	TGTGCCAGCAGTCCAGGGGTTTACTCTGGAAACACCATATATTTT
TRBV5-4	once	TRBD1	TRBJ2-5	CASSLDRGPQETQYF	TGTGCCAGCAGCTTGGACAGGGGGCCCCAAGAGACCCAGTACTTC
TRBV4-3	NA	NA	TRBJ2-2	CASSHIGPGELFF	TGCGCCAGCAGCCATATCGGACCCGGGGAGCTGTTTTTT
TRBV6-1	NA	NA	TRBJ1-5	CASSVLGDNQPQHF	TGTGCCAGCAGTGTGTTGGGGGACAATCAGCCCCAGCATTTT
TRBV20-1	few	NA	TRBJ1-2	CSASGYTF	TGCAGTGCTAGTGGCTACACCTTC
TRBV2	NA	NA	TRBJ2-5	CASTPAGSWETQYF	TGTGCCAGCACTCCGGCCGGGAGTTGGGAGACCCAGTACTTC
TRBV7-2	NA	NA	TRBJ1-4	CASSLRSWDGEKLFF	TGTGCCAGCAGCCTACGCAGCTGGGACGGGGAAAAACTGTTTTTT
TRBV7-8	NA	NA	TRBJ1-5	CASSLMPNVGVRNQPQHF	TGTGCCAGCAGCTTAATGCCAAATGTAGGGGTAAGAAATCAGCCCCAGCATTTT
TRBV27	few	NA	TRBJ1-2	CASSLEAGHGYTF	TGTGCCAGCAGTTTAGAGGCAGGGCATGGCTACACCTTC
TRBV19	NA	NA	TRBJ2-5	CASCPRGTKTQYF	TGTGCCAGTTGCCCCCGAGGGACGAAGACCCAGTACTTC
TRBV11-2	NA	NA	TRBJ1-4	CASSSLNEKLFF	TGTGCCAGCAGCTCTCTTAATGAAAAACTGTTTTTT
TRBV5-6	NA	NA	TRBJ2-5	CASSLGPAQKETQYF	TGTGCCAGCAGCTTAGGACCGGCCCAAAAAGAGACCCAGTACTTC
TRBV2	many	NA	TRBJ1-1	CASRADRMNTEAFF	TGTGCCAGCAGGGCAGACAGGATGAACACTGAAGCTTTCTTT
TRBV7-2	NA	NA	TRBJ1-2	CASSPSTQRGYTF	TGTGCCAGCAGCCCGAGTACTCAGAGGGGCTACACCTTC
TRBV5-1	NA	TRBD1	TRBJ1-2	CASSVAGTGNGYTF	TGCGCCAGCAGCGTGGCCGGGACAGGGAATGGCTACACCTTC
TRBV6-6	few	NA	TRBJ1-5	CASGAGGNQPQHF	TGTGCCAGCGGGGCGGGTGGCAATCAGCCCCAGCATTTT
TRBV7-8	once	NA	TRBJ1-1	CASSSPGRMNTEAFF	TGTGCCAGCAGCTCCCCGGGACGCATGAACACTGAAGCTTTCTTT
TRBV2	NA	TRBD2	TRBJ2-1	CASSDRAGANEQFF	TGTGCCAGCAGTGATAGGGCGGGAGCCAATGAGCAGTTCTTC
TRBV30	NA	NA	TRBJ1-2	CAWSRPTYGYTF	TGTGCCTGGAGTCGACCGACCTATGGCTACACCTTC
TRBV19	few	NA	TRBJ1-4	CASSQTATNEKLFF	TGTGCCAGTAGCCAGACGGCAACTAATGAAAAACTGTTTTTT
TRBV9	NA	NA	TRBJ2-5	CASSVGLGDSLRSETQYF	TGTGCCAGCAGCGTAGGACTTGGGGACTCCCTTCGCTCGGAGACCCAGTACTTC
TRBV11-3	once	NA	TRBJ1-1	CASSLTGVGGTEAFF	TGTGCCAGCAGCTTAACGGGGGTTGGTGGGACTGAAGCTTTCTTT
TRBV2	NA	TRBD2	TRBJ2-4	CASSPQASGRAAKNIQYF	TGTGCCAGCAGTCCCCAGGCTAGCGGGAGGGCTGCCAAAAACATTCAGTACTTC
TRBV29-1	NA	TRBD1	TRBJ2-1	CSVPGTDKYNEQFF	TGCAGCGTCCCCGGGACAGATAAATACAATGAGCAGTTCTTC
TRBV29-1	NA	NA	TRBJ1-2	CGVLIANYGYTF	TGCGGCGTTCTGATAGCTAACTATGGCTACACCTTC
TRBV7-2	NA	NA	TRBJ1-1	CASSPARGTEAFF	TGTGCCAGCAGCCCCGCCAGGGGAACTGAAGCTTTCTTT
TRBV5-6	NA	NA	TRBJ2-7	CASSLLTGNGYEQYF	TGTGCCAGCAGCTTACTAACAGGGAACGGGTACGAGCAGTACTTC
TRBV5-6	NA	TRBD1	TRBJ1-5	CASSHGTGENQPQHF	TGTGCCAGCAGCCATGGGACAGGAGAAAATCAGCCCCAGCATTTT
TRBV7-9	NA	NA	TRBJ1-2	CASSLASRYYGYTF	TGTGCCAGCAGCTTAGCTTCTCGTTACTATGGCTACACCTTC
TRBV19	once	NA	TRBJ1-5	CASSIWGDLGQPQHF	TGTGCCAGTAGTATTTGGGGGGATCTCGGTCAGCCCCAGCATTTT
TRBV28	NA	NA	TRBJ1-2	CATGAGGALKDGYTF	TGTGCCACCGGGGCGGGGGGCGCTTTAAAAGATGGCTACACCTTC
TRBV27	NA	NA	TRBJ2-7	CASSFSRGGVYEQYF	TGTGCCAGCAGTTTCTCCCGGGGCGGCGTTTACGAGCAGTACTTC
TRBV29-1	NA	TRBD1	TRBJ2-2	CSVVRSGQGADGELFF	TGCAGCGTTGTGCGGTCCGGACAGGGGGCGGACGGGGAGCTGTTTTTT
TRBV29-1	NA	NA	TRBJ1-5	CSAAAGGDQPQHF	TGCAGCGCCGCGGCGGGTGGGGATCAGCCCCAGCATTTT
TRBV11-2	NA	TRBD1	TRBJ2-7	CASSVTGTGVYEQYF	TGTGCCAGCAGCGTTACCGGGACAGGGGTATACGAGCAGTACTTC
TRBV18	NA	TRBD1	TRBJ1-1	CASSTIGQGVRNTEAFF	TGTGCCAGCTCGACCATCGGACAGGGCGTGAGGAACACTGAAGCTTTCTTT
TRBV6-5	NA	NA	TRBJ2-5	CASSFRGGGQETQYF	TGTGCCAGCAGCTTCAGGGGGGGCGGCCAAGAGACCCAGTACTTC
TRBV21-1	NA	NA	TRBJ2-7	CASSRYRQCYEQYF	TGTGCCAGCAGCAGGTACAGGCAATGCTACGAGCAGTACTTC
TRBV9	NA	NA	TRBJ2-7	CASSVIKGAEQYF	TGTGCCAGCAGCGTAATCAAGGGCGCCGAGCAGTACTTC
TRBV29-1	NA	NA	TRBJ2-1	CSVGGSERAGYNEQFF	TGCAGCGTTGGGGGGTCAGAACGAGCTGGCTACAATGAGCAGTTCTTC
TRBV7-3	NA	NA	TRBJ2-2	CASSSRVNTGELFF	TGTGCCAGCAGCTCTCGGGTGAACACCGGGGAGCTGTTTTTT
TRBV27	once	NA	TRBJ1-1	CASRQIGTPRRNTEAFF	TGTGCCAGCAGGCAAATAGGGACGCCACGGCGGAACACTGAAGCTTTCTTT
TRBV21-1	NA	NA	TRBJ2-5	CASSTGQQETQYF	TGTGCCAGCAGCACGGGACAGCAAGAGACCCAGTACTTC
TRBV2	few	NA	TRBJ1-5	CASSENGNQPQHF	TGTGCCAGCAGTGAAAATGGCAATCAGCCCCAGCATTTT
TRBV10-3	NA	NA	TRBJ2-1	CAISEAADRGEQFF	TGTGCCATCAGTGAGGCGGCCGATCGGGGTGAGCAGTTCTTC
TRBV2	NA	NA	TRBJ1-5	CASSGEYSNQPQHF	TGTGCCAGCAGCGGAGAATATAGCAATCAGCCCCAGCATTTT
TRBV27	NA	NA	TRBJ2-1	CASSFSAASFLLDDNEQFF	TGTGCCAGCAGCTTCTCAGCGGCCTCTTTCTTGCTGGATGATAATGAGCAGTTCTTC
TRBV7-6	NA	NA	TRBJ2-3	CASSLERATDTQYF	TGTGCCAGCAGCTTAGAGAGAGCCACAGATACGCAGTATTTT
TRBV7-3	NA	TRBD2	TRBJ2-1	CASSFVAGDNEQFF	TGTGCCAGCAGCTTCGTAGCGGGAGACAATGAGCAGTTCTTC
TRBV30	NA	NA	TRBJ2-2	CAWKGYARSTGELFF	TGTGCCTGGAAAGGTTACGCCAGGAGCACCGGGGAGCTGTTTTTT
TRBV19	few	TRBD2	TRBJ2-5	CASSRERGAVETQYF	TGTGCCAGTAGTAGGGAGCGGGGGGCGGTTGAGACCCAGTACTTC
TRBV5-6	NA	TRBD1	TRBJ2-5	CAGKVTGGGETQYF	TGTGCCGGGAAAGTAACAGGGGGAGGAGAGACCCAGTACTTC
TRBV4-2	NA	TRBD2	TRBJ2-7	CASSQGSREASYEQYF	TGTGCCAGCAGCCAGGGGAGTCGGGAGGCTTCTTACGAGCAGTACTTC
TRBV9	NA	NA	TRBJ1-1	CASSVEPFENTEAFF	TGTGCCAGCAGCGTAGAGCCCTTCGAGAACACTGAAGCTTTCTTT